This T cell receptor (beta chain) came from a study of cytomegalovirus exposure and HLA in healthy donors. Of note for this clone: The target antigen is unknown.

It was with 60 Vbeta and 13 Jbeta primers that the PCR ran. Some clones are missing from TCRdb's copy, which holds only in-frame ones; the method was immunoSEQ multiplex PCR. The sample holds some 180,000 clones; 81% are singletons and the top ten take around 3.6%. Study-level results: In most subjects, TCR beta sequences reportedly gave accurate predictions of HLA-A and HLA-B alleles. Most TCR beta V segments were productive about 87% or about 30% of the time in an earlier analysis.

With V trimmed by 1 base and J by 5 bases, 13 bases remained unmatched. The germline CDR1 and CDR2 sequences are MRHNA and SNTAGT. CDR3 length: 19 residues. The sample comprised PBMCs. The clonotype was recovered from a man aged 40-49 years in good health and CMV-seropositive. The chain links TRBV6-4 to TRBJ2-5, with 13 bases that match TRBD2. The CDR3 reads CASSDLKTSGRAAGETQYF. The CDR3 region has the DNA TGTGCCAGCAGTGACTTAAAAACTAGCGGGAGGGCCGCGGGGGAGACCCAGTACTTC.